The present T cell receptor (beta chain) was sequenced within a study of cytomegalovirus exposure and HLA in healthy donors. Regarding the study as a whole: In vitro confirmation showed three CMV-associated chains to be CMV antigen specific. TRBV6-2, TRBV6-3 and other indistinguishable V segments were excluded.

To note about this clone: Its antigen is not identified.

V trimming: 2 bases; J trimming: 3 bases; junction bases outside the gene matches: 11. CDR3 length: 17 residues. Germline V gives CDR1 PRHDT, CDR2 FYEKMQ (reference sequence). The primer mix had 60 Vbeta and 13 Jbeta primers. Measured with immunoSEQ multiplex PCR; TCRdb has only the in-frame clones, and not every one. The sample has some 190,000 clones; over 80% are singletons. This chain uses TRBV13 with TRBJ2-7, with 9 bases fitting TRBD2. The sequenced sample was PBMCs. This TCR was sampled from a man in his forties or fifties in good health and CMV-seronegative. The CDR3 DNA reads TGTGCCAGCAGCTTATCCCAAAAGCGGGGGGCCGTCTACGAGCAGTACTTC. Protein: CASSLSQKRGAVYEQYF. The whole variable domain, remainder taken from reference TRBV13 and TRBJ2-7, is AAGVIQSPRHLIKEKRETATLKCYPIPRHDTVYWYQQGPGQDPQFLISFYEKMQSDKGSIPDRFSAQQFSDYHSELNMSSLELGDSALYFCASSLSQKRGAVYEQYFGPGTRLTVT.